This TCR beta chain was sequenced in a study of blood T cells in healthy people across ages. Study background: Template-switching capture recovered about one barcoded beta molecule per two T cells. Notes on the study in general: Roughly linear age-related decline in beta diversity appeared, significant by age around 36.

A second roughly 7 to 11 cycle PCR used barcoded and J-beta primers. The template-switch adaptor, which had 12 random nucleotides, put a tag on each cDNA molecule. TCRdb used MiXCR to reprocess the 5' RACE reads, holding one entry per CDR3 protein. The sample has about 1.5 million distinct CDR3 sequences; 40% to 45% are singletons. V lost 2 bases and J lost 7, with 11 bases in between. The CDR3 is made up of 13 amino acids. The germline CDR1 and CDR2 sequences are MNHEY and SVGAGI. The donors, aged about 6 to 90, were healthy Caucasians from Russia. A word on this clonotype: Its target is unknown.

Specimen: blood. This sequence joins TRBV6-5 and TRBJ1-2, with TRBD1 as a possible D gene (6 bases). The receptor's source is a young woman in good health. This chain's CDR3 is CASSYGRGPGYTF. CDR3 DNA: TGTGCCAGCAGTTACGGCAGGGGCCCTGGCTACACCTTC.